The next 9 T cell receptor beta chains were all read from a single sample in a study of T cells after yellow fever vaccination. A single record per CDR3 protein comes from TCRdb applying MiXCR to the 5' RACE reads. The sample records about 220,000 distinct CDR3 sequences, about 3% being singletons. The specimen was CD4+ T cells sorted from PBMCs, collected 10 days after the yellow fever booster vaccination. The receptor set was obtained from a man between 18 and 29 years old who received the YFV17D yellow fever vaccine.

This clonotype was counted only a few times. This chain uses TRBV7-2 with TRBJ2-5; no clear D gene. The CDR3 runs to 13 residues. The ends were cut back, 6 bases at V and 0 bases at J, with 8 bases in the middle. Germline V gives CDR1 SGHTA, CDR2 FQGNSA. CDR3 DNA sequence: TGTGCCAGCAGTTCAGAGAACCAAGAGACCCAGTACTTC. Amino acid sequence: CASSSENQETQYF.

This clonotype has at least ten counts. This chain connects TRBV4-1 to TRBJ1-4, with 7 positions matching TRBD1. The trim removed 0 bases at V and 7 bases at J, leaving 5 bases unmatched. The germline gives CDR1 MGHRA, CDR2 YSYEKL. The CDR3 has 15 amino acids. The CDR3 nucleotides read TGCGCCAGCAGCCAAGATCACAGGGGCGGTGAAAAACTGTTTTTT. Protein: CASSQDHRGGEKLFF.

This clonotype has at least ten counts. V and J are TRBV10-3 and TRBJ2-5; D gene unclear. This CDR3 comprises 11 residues. CDR1 is ENHRY, CDR2 SYGVKD, per germline. Deletions cut 5 bases from V and 4 bases from J, with 5 bases between. CDR3 DNA sequence: TGTGCCATCAGTAGAGGAGAGACCCAGTACTTC. Translation: CAISRGETQYF.

V and J are TRBV20-1 and TRBJ2-7; TRBD1 agrees at 11 bases. V lost 0 bases to trimming and J lost 6 bases; unmatched junction nucleotides: 13. CDR3 size: 17 residues. Per germline, CDR1 DFQATT and CDR2 SNEGSKA (reference sequence). CDR3 in DNA: TGCAGTGCTAGAGACCCCGCCTATCGGACAGGGGGCTCCGAGCAGTACTTC. This codes for CSARDPAYRTGGSEQYF.

This clonotype was seen at least ten times. CDR3 loop: CASSGAGRSGPQHF. The CDR3, as DNA: TGTGCCAGCAGTGGAGCCGGGAGGTCAGGGCCCCAGCATTTT. This chain links TRBV12-3 or TRBV12-4 with TRBJ1-5; D is undetermined. The ends were cut back, 5 bases at V and 9 bases at J, with 17 bases in the middle. The CDR3 has 14 amino acids.

This clonotype appeared a few times. The rearrangement links TRBV19 to TRBJ2-1; TRBD2 might be the D (5 bases). The CDR3 contains 16 residues. V dropped 1 base and J dropped 1 base, with 11 bases sitting between them. CDR1 LNHDA and CDR2 SQIVND come from the germline V gene (reference sequence). Here the CDR3 reads CASSIAQRRSYNEQFF. CDR3 nucleotides: TGTGCCAGTAGTATAGCCCAGCGGAGATCCTACAATGAGCAGTTCTTC.

The V call is TRBV28, the J call TRBJ1-6; no firm D call. Germline CDR1 reads MDHEN; CDR2 reads SYDVKM. With 6 bases removed from V and 14 bases from J, the gap between germline ends came to 14 bases. This CDR3 region has 12 residues. CDR3 in DNA: TGTGCCAGCAGCACCCGCGGGATCACCCTCCACTTT. Amino acid sequence: CASSTRGITLHF.

The rearrangement uses TRBV10-3 and TRBJ2-3, with 12 bases matching TRBD2. Germline loops: CDR1 ENHRY, CDR2 SYGVKD. Losses at the gene ends were 2 bases for V and 2 bases for J; bases not matched to a gene: 8. CDR3 size: 18 residues. The CDR3: CAISERGPSGGATDTQYF. The CDR3 DNA sequence: TGTGCCATCAGTGAGCGAGGTCCTAGCGGGGGGGCCACAGATACGCAGTATTTT.

In its sample, this clonotype was seen a few times. The V call is TRBV5-1, the J call TRBJ2-5, with D possibly being TRBD2 (6 bases). Trimming removed 3 bases from V and 5 bases from J, with 14 bases in between. Germline loops: CDR1 SGHRS, CDR2 YFSETQ. This CDR3 is built from 14 residues. CDR3 region: CASSSRLGAETQYF. The CDR3 nucleotides are TGCGCCAGCAGCTCAAGACTAGGCGCGGAGACCCAGTACTTC.